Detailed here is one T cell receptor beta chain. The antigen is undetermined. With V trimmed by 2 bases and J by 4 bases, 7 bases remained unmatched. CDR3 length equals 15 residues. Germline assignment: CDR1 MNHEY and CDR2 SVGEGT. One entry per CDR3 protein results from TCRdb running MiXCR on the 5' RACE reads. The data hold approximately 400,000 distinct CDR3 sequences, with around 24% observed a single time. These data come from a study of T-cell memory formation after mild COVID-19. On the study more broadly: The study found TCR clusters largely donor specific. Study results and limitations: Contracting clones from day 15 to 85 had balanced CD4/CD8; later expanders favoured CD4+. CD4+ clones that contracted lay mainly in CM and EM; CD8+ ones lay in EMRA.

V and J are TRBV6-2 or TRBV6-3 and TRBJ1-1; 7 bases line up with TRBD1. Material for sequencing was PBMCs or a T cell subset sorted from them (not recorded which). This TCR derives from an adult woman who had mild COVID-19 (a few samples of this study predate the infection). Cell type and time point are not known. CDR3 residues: CASSYATGRVTEAFF. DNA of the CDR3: TGTGCCAGCAGTTACGCGACAGGGAGAGTCACTGAAGCTTTCTTT.